This paragraph covers one T cell receptor beta chain sequence. Its antigen is unidentified. Germline V gene data show CDR1 as MGHRA and CDR2 as YSYEKL. V was cut by 4 bases and J by 11 bases, with 14 bases left in between. The CDR3 contains 12 residues. Assay used: immunoSEQ multiplex PCR; TCRdb lists only in-frame clones, some missing. The sample holds 70,000 or so clones, approximately 91% seen once. The sample originates from a study of T cell responses to AZD1222 COVID-19 vaccine. Study results and caveats: Most donors were white British and more were female, and clonal diversity was possibly underestimated. As reported, nearly half of all spike-specific TCRs target variant regions that are unmutated.

This chain links TRBV4-1 with TRBJ1-1; no clear D. The starting material was peripheral blood, obtained on day 0 of AZD1222 vaccination. This clonotype was sampled from an adult in good health. Here the CDR3 DNA reads TGCGCCAGCAGCCCATCGGGCCAAAAGGCTTTCTTT. Protein product: CASSPSGQKAFF.